This section outlines one TCR beta chain sequence together with its context. This sample stems from a study of control samples from healthy donors and cancer patients. TCRdb's copy holds only in-frame clones and misses some; the assay was immunoSEQ multiplex PCR. This repertoire shows almost 95,000 clones, 90% found once; its top ten account for under 4%. The CDR3 length is 13 residues. V was trimmed by 6 bases and J by 0 bases, leaving 9 bases between them. CDR1 and CDR2 (germline): SNHLY, FYNNEI. The gene calls are TRBV2 and TRBJ2-7; perhaps TRBD1 as D (6 bases). The sequenced sample was blood. The clonotype comes from a young woman in good health. This chain's CDR3 is CASRPDSSYEQYF. CDR3 bases: TGTGCCAGCAGGCCGGACAGCTCCTACGAGCAGTACTTC. The full variable domain, its missing parts supplied by reference TRBV2 and TRBJ2-7, is EPEVTQTPSHQVTQMGQEVILRCVPISNHLYFYWYRQILGQKVEFLVSFYNNEISEKSEIFDDQFSVERPDGSNFTLKIRSTKLEDSAMYFCASRPDSSYEQYFGPGTRLTVT.